Included here is one T cell receptor beta chain sequence, with context. A much larger clone differs from this one at a single base, so this may be a read error. The data originate from a study of shared clonotypes between healthy human individuals. Using immunoSEQ multiplex PCR, the repertoire was profiled, and TCRdb retains in-frame clones only, with some absent. In the table there are just over 2,000,000 clones, roughly 95% of which are singletons. The clonotype comes from a man aged 18 to 30 in good health. The sequenced material came from naive CD4+ T cells sorted from blood. Subset given: CD45RA+ positively selected.

The CDR3 DNA follows: TGTGCCAGCAGCCTTGGACAGGAGAACACTGAAGCTTTCTTT. Amino acid sequence: CASSLGQENTEAFF. V gene TRBV25-1 combines with J gene TRBJ1-1; 7 bases map to TRBD1. Per the germline V gene, CDR1 is MGHDK and CDR2 is SYGVNS. The trim removed 6 bases at V and 1 base at J, leaving 5 bases unmatched. The CDR3 length is 14 residues.